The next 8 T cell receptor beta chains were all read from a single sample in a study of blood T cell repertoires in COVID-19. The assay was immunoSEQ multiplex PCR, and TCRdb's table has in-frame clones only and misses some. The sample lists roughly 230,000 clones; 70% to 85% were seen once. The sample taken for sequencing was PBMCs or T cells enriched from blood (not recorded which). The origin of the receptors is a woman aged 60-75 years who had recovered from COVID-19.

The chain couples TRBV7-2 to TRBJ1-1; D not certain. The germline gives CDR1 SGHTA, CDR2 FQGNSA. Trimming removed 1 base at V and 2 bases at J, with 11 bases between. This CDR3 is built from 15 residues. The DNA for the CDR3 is TGTGCCAGCAGCTTAGATCCCCGACTAAACACTGAAGCTTTCTTT. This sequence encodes CASSLDPRLNTEAFF.

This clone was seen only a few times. Written as DNA, the CDR3 is TGTGCCAGCAGCGCTGGGACAGAAAATGAAAAACTGTTTTTT. Translated: CASSAGTENEKLFF. This sequence joins TRBV5-5 and TRBJ1-4; 7 bases are shared with TRBD1. Germline CDR1 is SGHKS and CDR2 is YYEKEE (reference sequence). The CDR3 is 14 residues long. V gave up 4 bases and J gave up 5 bases; unmatched junction bases: 5.

In DNA, the CDR3 is TGTGCCAGCAGCCTCGGACTAGCTCGGTACGAGCAGTACTTC. Its protein product is CASSLGLARYEQYF. The chain joins TRBV3-1 (or the pseudogene TRBV3-2) to TRBJ2-7, with 8 bases matching TRBD2. Trimming removed 4 bases from V and 4 bases from J; junction bases left unmatched: 6. CDR1 is LGHDT, CDR2 YNNKEL, per germline (reference sequence). The CDR3 contains 14 residues.

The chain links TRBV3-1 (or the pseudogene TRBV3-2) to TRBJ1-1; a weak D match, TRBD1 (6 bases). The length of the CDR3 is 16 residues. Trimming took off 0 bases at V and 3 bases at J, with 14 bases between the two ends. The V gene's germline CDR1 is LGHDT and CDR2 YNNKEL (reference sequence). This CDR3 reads CASSQDLSRQDTEAFF. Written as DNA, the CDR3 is TGTGCCAGCAGCCAAGATCTTTCCCGACAGGACACTGAAGCTTTCTTT.

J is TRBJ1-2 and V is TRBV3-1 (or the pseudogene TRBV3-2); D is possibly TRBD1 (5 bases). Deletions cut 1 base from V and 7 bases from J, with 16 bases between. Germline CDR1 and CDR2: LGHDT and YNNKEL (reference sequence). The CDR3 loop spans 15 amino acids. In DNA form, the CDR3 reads TGTGCCAGCAGCCAAGTTTATCGGCAGGGAGGTGGCTACACCTTC. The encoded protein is CASSQVYRQGGGYTF.

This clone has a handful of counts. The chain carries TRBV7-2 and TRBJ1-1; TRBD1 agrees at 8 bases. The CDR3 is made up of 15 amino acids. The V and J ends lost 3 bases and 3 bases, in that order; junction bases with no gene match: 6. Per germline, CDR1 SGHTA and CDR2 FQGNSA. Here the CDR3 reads CASSFPTGGDTEAFF. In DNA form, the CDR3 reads TGTGCCAGCAGCTTCCCAACAGGGGGGGACACTGAAGCTTTCTTT. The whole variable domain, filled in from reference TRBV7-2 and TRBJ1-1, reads GAGVSQSPSNKVTEKGKDVELRCDPISGHTALYWYRQSLGQGLEFLIYFQGNSAPDKSGLPSDRFSAERTGGSVSTLTIQRTQQEDSAVYLCASSFPTGGDTEAFFGQGTRLTVV.

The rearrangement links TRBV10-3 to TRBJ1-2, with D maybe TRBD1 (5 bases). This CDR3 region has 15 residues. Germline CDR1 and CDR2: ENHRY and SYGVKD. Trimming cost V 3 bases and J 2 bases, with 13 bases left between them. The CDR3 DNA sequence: TGTGCCATCAGTGAAGGGTTAGGGGCCAACTATGGCTACACCTTC. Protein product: CAISEGLGANYGYTF.

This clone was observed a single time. The CDR3, as DNA: TGTGCCAGCAGCCAAGGACAGGGAGATTATCAGCCCCAGCATTTT. Protein: CASSQGQGDYQPQHF. The chain has TRBV6-2 or TRBV6-3 and TRBJ1-5; 8 bases are a match to TRBD1. The CDR3 totals 15 residues. Per the germline V gene, CDR1 is MNHEY and CDR2 is SVGEGT. Unmatched junction bases numbered 9, after V lost 6 bases and J lost 5 bases.